The following is a T cell receptor (beta chain) sequence with its context. Its specificity is not known. The entry originates in a study of CXCR3-negative and CXCR3-positive naive CD8 T cells. Whole-study results and caveats: In naive cells, CXCR3-negative and CXCR3-positive subsets had similar TRBV-TRBJ usage; memory cells differed. Memory CD8+ cells had much lower diversity, and both naive subsets had comparably high diversity. Researchers report CXCR3 expression partially decreased after cryopreservation, with fresh PBMCs used in most assays.

This CDR3 is built from 17 residues. Germline CDR1 and CDR2: LGHNT and FRNRAP. UMI-labeled 5' RACE yielded the TRB cDNA libraries. TCRdb re-called the 5' RACE reads and gives one entry per CDR3 protein, without DNA. Its table lists about 58,000 distinct CDR3 sequences. The rearrangement joins TRBV12-5 to TRBJ2-2; TCRdb picks TRBD2, but there is no DNA to check that call. This sequence was found in a human donor in good health. Some clones in this sample may be carry-over from other donors' samples. Sequencing used naive CXCR3- CD8+ T cells from blood. This sample's subset: CD45RO-CCR7+CD27+CD95- naive CD8+ T cells lacking CXCR3 (TNR3-). The CDR3 reads CASGLELAGGPTGELFF.